This passage covers 8 T cell receptor beta chains from one sample sequenced in a study of monozygotic twins with inflammatory bowel disease. Reanalyzing the 5' RACE reads, TCRdb keeps one entry per CDR3 protein, without DNA. This sample carries a few hundred thousand distinct CDR3 sequences, with around 1.5% going to the ten biggest clones. Source material: blood. The source is a human donor with ulcerative colitis or Crohn's disease, or a healthy co-twin of an affected twin (not recorded which).

The genes are TRBV7-2 and TRBJ2-7; the TCRdb D gene call, TRBD2, has no DNA to confirm it. Looked up from germline, CDR1 is SGHTA and CDR2 is FQGNSA. The CDR3 is 16 amino acids. This CDR3 is CASSLGPPGHTNEQYF. The whole variable domain, filled in from reference TRBV7-2 and TRBJ2-7, reads GAGVSQSPSNKVTEKGKDVELRCDPISGHTALYWYRQSLGQGLEFLIYFQGNSAPDKSGLPSDRFSAERTGGSVSTLTIQRTQQEDSAVYLCASSLGPPGHTNEQYFGPGTRLTVT.

J is TRBJ2-1 and V is TRBV11-1; the D call of TRBD1 rests on TCRdb alone, since no DNA is present to check it. CDR1 SGHAT and CDR2 FQDESV come from the germline V gene (reference sequence). This CDR3 spans 18 amino acids. The CDR3 loop reads CASSLARDRGIRLDEQFF.

The chain has TRBV7-8 and TRBJ1-1; TCRdb gives TRBD1 as the D gene, but with no DNA this cannot be confirmed. Germline V gives CDR1 SGHVS, CDR2 FQNEAQ. This CDR3 spans 16 amino acids. The CDR3 sequence: CASSLVGGERGAEAFF.

The CDR3 protein is CASSAGQINQPQHF. The V gene is TRBV6-1, the J gene TRBJ1-5. The germline V gene has CDR1 MNHNS and CDR2 SASEGT. The CDR3 covers 14 residues.

This chain connects TRBV7-9 to TRBJ1-1; lacking DNA, the TRBD1 call made by TCRdb goes unchecked. This CDR3 is 12 amino acids long. From germline, CDR1 is SEHNR and CDR2 FQNEAQ (reference sequence). The CDR3 sequence is CASNRGSTEAFF. The full variable domain, with the rest looked up from reference TRBV7-9 and TRBJ1-1, is DTGVSQNPRHKITKRGQNVTFRCDPISEHNRLYWYRQTLGQGPEFLTYFQNEAQLEKSRLLSDRFSAERPKGSFSTLEIQRTEQGDSAMYLCASNRGSTEAFFGQGTRLTVV.

The chain links TRBV5-1 to TRBJ1-4. Germline values: CDR1 SGHRS, CDR2 YFSETQ. This CDR3 is built from 15 residues. The CDR3 loop is CASSQGSATNEKLFF.

The J gene is TRBJ1-2, the V gene TRBV12-3 or TRBV12-4; lacking DNA, the TRBD1 call made by TCRdb goes unchecked. This CDR3 comprises 12 residues. CDR3: CASVRDRAGYTF.

CDR3: CASSSDSNRRNEQFF. V is TRBV5-1 and J is TRBJ2-1. The V gene's germline CDR1 is SGHRS and CDR2 YFSETQ. The CDR3 is 15 residues long.